This T cell receptor (beta chain) was captured by sequencing in a study of cytomegalovirus exposure and HLA in healthy donors. Concerning this clone: The antigen is undetermined.

Study-level findings and limits: Most of the CMV-associated TCR beta chains (in a later analysis) appeared to be HLA-restricted. Follow-up analysis later connected one missense variant in DCLRE1C with trimming of TCR beta V- and J-genes.

The primer mix had 60 Vbeta and 13 Jbeta primers. Authors' data handling: Later work found approximately 80 million unique TCR beta chains, with roughly 11 million shared. Method: immunoSEQ multiplex PCR; TCRdb's copy keeps in-frame clones and lacks some. The V and J calls and clone size are taken from that table; D and trimming were inferred from the DNA. The table shows about 160,000 clones, with roughly 80% occurring only once. The CDR3 consists of 14 residues. V lost 3 bases, J lost 2 bases, and 10 bases lay in between. Per germline, CDR1 MNHNY and CDR2 SVGAGI (reference sequence). The rearrangement links TRBV6-6 to TRBJ1-2; a weak D match, TRBD1 (5 bases). The sequenced sample consisted of PBMCs. This TCR was sampled from a boy younger than 10 in good health and CMV-seronegative. This chain's CDR3 is CASSYYRTNYGYTF. As DNA, the CDR3 is TGTGCCAGCAGTTATTACAGGACCAACTATGGCTACACCTTC.